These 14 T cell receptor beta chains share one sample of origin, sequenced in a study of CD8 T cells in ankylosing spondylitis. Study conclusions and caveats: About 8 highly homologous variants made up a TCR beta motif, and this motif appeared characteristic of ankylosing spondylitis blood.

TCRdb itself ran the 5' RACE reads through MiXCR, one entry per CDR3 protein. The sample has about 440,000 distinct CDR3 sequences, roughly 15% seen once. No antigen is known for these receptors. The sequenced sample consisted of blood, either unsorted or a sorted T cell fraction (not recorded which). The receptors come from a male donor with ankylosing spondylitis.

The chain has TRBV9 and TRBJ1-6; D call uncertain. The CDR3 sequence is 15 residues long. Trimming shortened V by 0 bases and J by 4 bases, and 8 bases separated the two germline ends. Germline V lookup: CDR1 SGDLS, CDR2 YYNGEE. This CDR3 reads CASSVAGGYNSPLHF. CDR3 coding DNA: TGTGCCAGCAGCGTAGCGGGAGGATATAATTCACCCCTCCACTTT. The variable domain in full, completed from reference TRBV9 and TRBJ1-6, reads DSGVTQTPKHLITATGQRVTLRCSPRSGDLSVYWYQQSLDQGLQFLIQYYNGEERAKGNILERFSAQQFPDLHSELNLSSLELGDSALYFCASSVAGGYNSPLHFGNGTRLTVT.

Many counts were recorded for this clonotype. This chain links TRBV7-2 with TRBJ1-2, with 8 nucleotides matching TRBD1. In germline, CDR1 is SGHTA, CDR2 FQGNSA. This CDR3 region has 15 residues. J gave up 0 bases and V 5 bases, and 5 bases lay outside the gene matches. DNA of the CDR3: TGTGCCAGCAGCCCACGGACAGGGCCTAACTATGGCTACACCTTC. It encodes CASSPRTGPNYGYTF.

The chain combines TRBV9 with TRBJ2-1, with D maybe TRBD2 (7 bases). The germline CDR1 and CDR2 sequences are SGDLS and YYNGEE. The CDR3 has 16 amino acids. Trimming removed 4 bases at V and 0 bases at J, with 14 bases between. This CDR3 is CASSLEGGSSYNEQFF. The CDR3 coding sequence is TGTGCCAGCAGCCTCGAGGGGGGGAGCTCCTACAATGAGCAGTTCTTC.

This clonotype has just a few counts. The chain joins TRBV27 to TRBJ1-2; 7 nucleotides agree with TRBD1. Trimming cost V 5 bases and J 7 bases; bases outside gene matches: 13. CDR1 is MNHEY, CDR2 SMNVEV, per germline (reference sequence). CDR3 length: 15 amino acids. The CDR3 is CASSKGDSRRGGYTF. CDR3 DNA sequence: TGTGCCAGCAGTAAAGGGGACAGCCGTCGGGGTGGCTACACCTTC.

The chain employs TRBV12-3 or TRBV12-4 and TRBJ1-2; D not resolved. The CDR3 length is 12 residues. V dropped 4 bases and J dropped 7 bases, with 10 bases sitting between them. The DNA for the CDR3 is TGTGCCAGCAGTTGGGAGGTTTCTGGCTACACCTTC. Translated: CASSWEVSGYTF.

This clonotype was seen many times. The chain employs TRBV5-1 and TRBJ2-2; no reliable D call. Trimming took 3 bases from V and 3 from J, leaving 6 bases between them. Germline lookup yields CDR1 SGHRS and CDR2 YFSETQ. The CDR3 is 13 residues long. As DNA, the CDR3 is TGCGCCAGCAGCTACACCTACACCGGGGAGCTGTTTTTT. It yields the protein CASSYTYTGELFF.

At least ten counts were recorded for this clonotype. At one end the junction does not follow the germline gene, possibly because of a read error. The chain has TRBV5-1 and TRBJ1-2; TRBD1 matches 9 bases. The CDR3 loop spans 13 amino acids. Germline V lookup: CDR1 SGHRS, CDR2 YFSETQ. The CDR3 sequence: CASSLGQGGGYTF. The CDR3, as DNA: TGTGCCAGCAGCCTGGGACAGGGAGGCGGCTACACCTTC.

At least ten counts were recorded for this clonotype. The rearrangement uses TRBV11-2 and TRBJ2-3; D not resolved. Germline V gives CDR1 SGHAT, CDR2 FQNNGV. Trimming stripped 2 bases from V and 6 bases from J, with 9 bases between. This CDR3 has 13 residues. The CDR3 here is CASSLSIADTQYF. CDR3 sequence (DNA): TGTGCCAGCAGCTTAAGTATTGCCGATACGCAGTATTTT. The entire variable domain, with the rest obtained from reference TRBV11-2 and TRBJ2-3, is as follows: EAGVAQSPRYKIIEKRQSVAFWCNPISGHATLYWYQQILGQGPKLLIQFQNNGVVDDSQLPKDRFSAERLKGVDSTLKIQPAKLEDSAVYLCASSLSIADTQYFGPGTRLTVL.

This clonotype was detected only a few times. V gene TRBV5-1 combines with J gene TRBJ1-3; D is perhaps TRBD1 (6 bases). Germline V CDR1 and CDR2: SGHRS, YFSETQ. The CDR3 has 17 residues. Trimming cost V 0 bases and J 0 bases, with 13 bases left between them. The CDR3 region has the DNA TGCGCCAGCAGCTTGGCCGGGGGGCTCCCCTCTGGAAACACCATATATTTT. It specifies CASSLAGGLPSGNTIYF.

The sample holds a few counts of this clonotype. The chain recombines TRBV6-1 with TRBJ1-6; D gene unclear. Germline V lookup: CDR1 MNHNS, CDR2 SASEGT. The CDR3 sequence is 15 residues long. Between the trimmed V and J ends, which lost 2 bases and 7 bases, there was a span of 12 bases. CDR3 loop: CASSEYGMGNSPLHF. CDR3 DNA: TGTGCCAGCAGTGAATATGGGATGGGAAATTCACCCCTCCACTTT.

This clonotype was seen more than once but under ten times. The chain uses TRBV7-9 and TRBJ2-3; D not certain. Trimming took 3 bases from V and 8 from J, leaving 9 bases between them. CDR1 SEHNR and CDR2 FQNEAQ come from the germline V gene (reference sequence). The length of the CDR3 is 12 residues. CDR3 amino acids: CASSFEQTTQYF. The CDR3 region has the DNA TGTGCCAGCAGCTTCGAACAAACTACGCAGTATTTT. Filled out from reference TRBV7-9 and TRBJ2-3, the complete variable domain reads DTGVSQNPRHKITKRGQNVTFRCDPISEHNRLYWYRQTLGQGPEFLTYFQNEAQLEKSRLLSDRFSAERPKGSFSTLEIQRTEQGDSAMYLCASSFEQTTQYFGPGTRLTVL.

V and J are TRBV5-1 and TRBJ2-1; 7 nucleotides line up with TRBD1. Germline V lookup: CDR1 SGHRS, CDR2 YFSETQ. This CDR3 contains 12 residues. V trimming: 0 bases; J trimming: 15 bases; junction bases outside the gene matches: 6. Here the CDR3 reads CASSLATGARFF. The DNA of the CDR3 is TGCGCCAGCAGCTTGGCCACAGGGGCTCGGTTCTTC.

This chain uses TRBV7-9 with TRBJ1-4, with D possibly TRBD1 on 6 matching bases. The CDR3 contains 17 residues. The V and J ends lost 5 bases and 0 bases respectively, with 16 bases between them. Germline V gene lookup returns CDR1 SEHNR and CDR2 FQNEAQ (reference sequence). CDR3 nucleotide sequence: TGTGCCAGCAGCCCAGGGACAAATTTTGCAACTAATGAAAAACTGTTTTTT. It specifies CASSPGTNFATNEKLFF.

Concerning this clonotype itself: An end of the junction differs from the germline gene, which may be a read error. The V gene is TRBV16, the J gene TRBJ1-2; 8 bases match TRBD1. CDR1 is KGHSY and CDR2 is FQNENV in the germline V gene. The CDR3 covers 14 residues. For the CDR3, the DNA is TGTGCCAGCAGCCCGGGACAGGTGAACTTTGGCTACACCTTC. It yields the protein CASSPGQVNFGYTF.